One sample yielded the 18 T cell receptor beta chains listed below, sequenced in a study of identical twins. MiXCR, applied by TCRdb to the 5' RACE reads, yields one record per CDR3 protein. The sample has 1.5 million to 2 million distinct CDR3 sequences, about 32% seen once. Sequenced material: cord blood. The receptors derive from a newborn girl in good health.

This chain joins TRBV6-1 and TRBJ1-6; the D gene is possibly TRBD1 (5 bases). Trimming took off 5 bases at V and 7 bases at J, with 21 bases between the two ends. CDR3 size: 17 residues. Germline values: CDR1 MNHNS, CDR2 SASEGT. Here the CDR3 reads CASSLSPGIITNSPLHF. CDR3 nucleotides: TGTGCCAGCAGTCTCAGTCCAGGGATCATAACCAATTCACCCCTCCACTTT.

V and J are TRBV5-4 and TRBJ1-1; D is ambiguous. This CDR3 has 16 residues. Germline CDR1 SGHNT, CDR2 YYREEE (reference sequence). The germline V and J ends were trimmed by 0 bases and 2 bases, with 14 bases remaining between them. CDR3 amino acids: CASSLDLRTDNTEAFF. The CDR3 bases are TGTGCCAGCAGCTTGGATCTTCGAACGGATAACACTGAAGCTTTCTTT.

The table lists this clonotype with a few counts. The V gene is TRBV6-6, the J gene TRBJ1-2; the D gene is possibly TRBD1 (5 bases). The ends were cut back, 7 bases at V and 4 bases at J, with 16 bases in the middle. Germline V gene lookup returns CDR1 MNHNY and CDR2 SVGAGI (reference sequence). This CDR3 contains 14 residues. The CDR3 DNA reads as TGTGCCAGCACCTACGGGGGGTATAGCTATGGCTACACCTTC. This translates into CASTYGGYSYGYTF.

This clonotype was seen only a few times. This CDR3 is CASSSGMGRANTEAFF. In DNA form, the CDR3 reads TGTGCCAGCAGTTCTGGTATGGGACGGGCGAACACTGAAGCTTTCTTT. The genes are TRBV12-3 or TRBV12-4 and TRBJ1-1; maybe TRBD1 (5 bases). The CDR3 sequence is 16 residues long. V was cut by 4 bases and J by 1 base, with 16 bases left in between.

The chain couples TRBV10-3 to TRBJ2-1, with D perhaps matching TRBD2 (5 bases). Germline V CDR1 and CDR2: ENHRY, SYGVKD. V lost 4 bases and J lost 7, with 11 bases in between. CDR3 length equals 13 residues. The DNA for the CDR3 is TGTGCCATCAGTGGGTCGGGGTTGAATGAGCAGTTCTTC. Translation gives CAISGSGLNEQFF.

The chain employs TRBV11-2 and TRBJ2-7, with D possibly being TRBD1 or TRBD2 (6 bases each). The CDR3 has 16 residues. Trimming removed 5 bases at V and 5 bases at J, with 22 bases between. The germline V gene has CDR1 SGHAT and CDR2 FQNNGV. The CDR3 spells CASSPFPRRGPDEQYF. CDR3 in DNA: TGTGCCAGCAGCCCCTTCCCCCGTCGGGGGCCCGACGAGCAGTACTTC.

The rearrangement links TRBV20-1 to TRBJ2-2; unclear D gene. Trimming shortened V by 2 bases and J by 2 bases, and 9 bases separated the two germline ends. Germline V gene lookup returns CDR1 DFQATT and CDR2 SNEGSKA (reference sequence). The CDR3 totals 14 residues. Here the CDR3 DNA reads TGCAGTGCTAGAAAGAGTGTAAACACCGGGGAGCTGTTTTTT. It is translated as CSARKSVNTGELFF.

The chain employs TRBV5-1 and TRBJ2-3; TRBD2 matches at 9 bases. V lost 4 bases to trimming and J lost 6 bases; unmatched junction nucleotides: 6. Germline values: CDR1 SGHRS, CDR2 YFSETQ. The CDR3 runs to 14 residues. The CDR3: CASSPGTSFDTQYF. The CDR3 region has the DNA TGCGCCAGCAGCCCAGGGACTAGCTTCGATACGCAGTATTTT.

This clonotype was seen a few times. J is TRBJ2-3 and V is TRBV9, with TRBD1 matching over 7 bases. J was trimmed by 4 bases and V by 1 base; bases with no gene match: 6. There are 15 residues in the CDR3. The germline V gene has CDR1 SGDLS and CDR2 YYNGEE. The DNA of the CDR3 is TGTGCCAGCAGCGTACGGGGCCAGGGGGCAGATACGCAGTATTTT. Its protein is CASSVRGQGADTQYF.

In this sample, this clonotype turned up many times. V and J are TRBV29-1 and TRBJ2-7, with D unclear. The CDR3 covers 12 residues. Germline V CDR1 and CDR2: SQVTM, ANQGSEA. CDR3 sequence reads: CTSLGWKYEQYF. Written as DNA, the CDR3 is TGCACCTCTCTCGGGTGGAAATACGAGCAGTACTTC.

The V call is TRBV12-3 or TRBV12-4, the J call TRBJ1-1; TRBD1 might be the D (5 bases). V lost 7 bases, J lost 8 bases, and 17 bases lay in between. This CDR3 is 13 amino acids long. The CDR3 DNA reads TGTGCCAGCAACATCGGGGGAGTCCTCGAAGCTTTCTTT. It encodes CASNIGGVLEAFF.

This clonotype came up a few times. The gene calls are TRBV12-3 or TRBV12-4 and TRBJ1-1; D possibly corresponds to TRBD1 (6 bases). Deletions cut 3 bases from V and 0 bases from J, with 11 bases between. CDR3 length equals 15 residues. The CDR3 region is CASSFTGTMNTEAFF. The CDR3 DNA sequence: TGTGCCAGCAGTTTTACAGGGACCATGAACACTGAAGCTTTCTTT.

The chain has TRBV4-1 and TRBJ2-1; 7 positions match TRBD2. The J call may be mistaken, given a closer DNA end match to TRBJ2-7. The CDR3 contains 17 residues. Germline V gene data show CDR1 as MGHRA and CDR2 as YSYEKL. CDR3 residues: CASSHLLGGSAYNEQYF. As DNA, the CDR3 is TGCGCCAGCAGCCACCTTCTAGGCGGGAGCGCCTACAATGAGCAGTACTTC.

V is TRBV12-3 or TRBV12-4 and J is TRBJ2-2, with D possibly matching TRBD1 (5 bases). CDR3 size: 14 residues. The ends were cut back, 6 bases at V and 5 bases at J, with 13 bases in the middle. This CDR3 is CASSLGDRTGELFF. The CDR3 DNA is TGTGCCAGCAGCCTAGGGGATCGAACCGGGGAGCTGTTTTTT.

Comments on this clonotype: A much larger clone differs from this one at a single base, so this may be a read error. The V gene is TRBV20-1, the J gene TRBJ2-7, with 8 bases that match TRBD2. V gave up 1 base and J gave up 6 bases; unmatched junction bases: 8. The CDR3 spans 14 residues. In germline, CDR1 is DFQATT, CDR2 SNEGSKA (reference sequence). CDR3: CSARATSEACEQYF. In DNA, the CDR3 is TGCAGTGCTAGAGCGACTAGCGAGGCCTGCGAGCAGTACTTC.

The table lists this clonotype with a few counts. CDR3 coding DNA: TGTGCCAGCAGTTACCCGGGGGGCTACACCTTC. Protein: CASSYPGGYTF. The rearrangement joins TRBV6-5 to TRBJ1-2, with unresolved D. In germline, CDR1 is MNHEY, CDR2 SVGAGI. The CDR3 runs 11 residues. Between the trimmed V and J ends, which lost 2 bases and 8 bases, there was a span of 6 bases.

The rearrangement joins TRBV7-2 to TRBJ2-1; D remains unclear. Germline CDR1 reads SGHTA; CDR2 reads FQGNSA. This CDR3 is built from 14 residues. V lost 5 bases and J 6 bases, leaving 14 bases between the germline ends. This CDR3 is CASSPSVPLNEQFF. The CDR3 DNA sequence: TGTGCCAGCAGCCCGAGCGTTCCCCTCAATGAGCAGTTCTTC.

This clonotype turned up a few times. The rearrangement uses TRBV6-5 and TRBJ1-1; D unclear. Trimming took off 0 bases at V and 4 bases at J, with 6 bases between the two ends. CDR3 length: 13 amino acids. CDR1 MNHEY and CDR2 SVGAGI come from the germline V gene. The CDR3 nucleotides read TGTGCCAGCAGTTACTCGAGGTCCACTGAAGCTTTCTTT. This sequence encodes CASSYSRSTEAFF.